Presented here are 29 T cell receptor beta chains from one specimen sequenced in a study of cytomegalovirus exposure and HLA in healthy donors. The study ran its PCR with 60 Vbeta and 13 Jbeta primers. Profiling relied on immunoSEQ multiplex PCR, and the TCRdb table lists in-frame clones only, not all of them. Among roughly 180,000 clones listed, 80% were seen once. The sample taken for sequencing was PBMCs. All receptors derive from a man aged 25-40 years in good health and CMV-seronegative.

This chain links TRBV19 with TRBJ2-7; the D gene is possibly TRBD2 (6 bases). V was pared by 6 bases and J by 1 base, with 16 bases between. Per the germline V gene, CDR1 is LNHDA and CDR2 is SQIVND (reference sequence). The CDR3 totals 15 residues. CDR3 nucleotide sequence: TGTGCCAGTAGCTGGGGACTGTCCGATTCCTACGAGCAGTACTTC. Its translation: CASSWGLSDSYEQYF.

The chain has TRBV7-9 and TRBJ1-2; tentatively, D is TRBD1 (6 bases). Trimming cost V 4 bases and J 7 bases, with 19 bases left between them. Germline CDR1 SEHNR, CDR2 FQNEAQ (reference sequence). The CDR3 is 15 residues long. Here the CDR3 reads CASSSLLAGAFGYTF. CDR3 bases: TGTGCCAGCAGCTCCCTCCTGGCAGGGGCATTTGGCTACACCTTC.

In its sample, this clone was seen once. The CDR3 reads CASSPRDRPYEQYF. CDR3 in DNA: TGCGCCAGCAGCCCCCGGGACAGGCCCTACGAGCAGTACTTC. The J gene is TRBJ2-7, the V gene TRBV4-1; TRBD1 matches at 8 bases. CDR1 is MGHRA, CDR2 YSYEKL, per germline. This CDR3 has 14 amino acids. V was pared by 4 bases and J by 2 bases, with 4 bases of the junction left unmatched.

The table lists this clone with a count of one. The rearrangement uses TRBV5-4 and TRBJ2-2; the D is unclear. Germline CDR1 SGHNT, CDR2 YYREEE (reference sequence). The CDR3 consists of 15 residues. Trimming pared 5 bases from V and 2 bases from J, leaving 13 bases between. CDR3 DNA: TGTGCCAGCAGTTTTGATGGAGCTAACACCGGGGAGCTGTTTTTT. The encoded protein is CASSFDGANTGELFF.

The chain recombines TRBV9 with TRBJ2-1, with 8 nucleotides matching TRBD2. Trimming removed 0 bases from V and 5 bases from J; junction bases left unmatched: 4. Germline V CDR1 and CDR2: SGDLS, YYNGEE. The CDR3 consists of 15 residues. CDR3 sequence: CASSVVERGNNEQFF. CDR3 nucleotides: TGTGCCAGCAGCGTAGTGGAGCGGGGGAACAATGAGCAGTTCTTC.

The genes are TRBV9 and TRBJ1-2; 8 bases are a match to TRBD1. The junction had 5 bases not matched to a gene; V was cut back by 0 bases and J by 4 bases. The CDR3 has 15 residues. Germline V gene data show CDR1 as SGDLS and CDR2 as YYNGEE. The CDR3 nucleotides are TGTGCCAGCAGCGTAGCTTCGGGACAGGCCTATGGCTACACCTTC. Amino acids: CASSVASGQAYGYTF. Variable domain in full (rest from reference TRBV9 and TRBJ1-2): DSGVTQTPKHLITATGQRVTLRCSPRSGDLSVYWYQQSLDQGLQFLIQYYNGEERAKGNILERFSAQQFPDLHSELNLSSLELGDSALYFCASSVASGQAYGYTFGSGTRLTVV.

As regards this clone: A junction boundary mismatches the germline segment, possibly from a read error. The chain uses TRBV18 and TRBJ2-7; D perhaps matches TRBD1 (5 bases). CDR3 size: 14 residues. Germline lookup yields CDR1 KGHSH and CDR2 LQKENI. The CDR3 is CASSPLDSSYEQCF. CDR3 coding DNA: TGTGCCAGCTCACCACTTGACAGTTCCTACGAGCAGTGCTTC.

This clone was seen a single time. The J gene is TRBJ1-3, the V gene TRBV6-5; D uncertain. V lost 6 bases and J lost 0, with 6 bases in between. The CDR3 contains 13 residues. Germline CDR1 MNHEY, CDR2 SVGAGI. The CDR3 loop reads CASSRNSGNTIYF. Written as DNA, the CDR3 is TGTGCCAGCAGCAGGAACTCTGGAAACACCATATATTTT.

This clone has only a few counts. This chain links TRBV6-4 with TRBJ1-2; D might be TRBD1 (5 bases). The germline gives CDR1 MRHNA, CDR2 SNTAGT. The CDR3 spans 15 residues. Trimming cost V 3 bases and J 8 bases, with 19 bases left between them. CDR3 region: CASSETPQGLRGYTF. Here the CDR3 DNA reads TGTGCCAGCAGTGAGACCCCGCAGGGTCTTCGCGGCTACACCTTC.

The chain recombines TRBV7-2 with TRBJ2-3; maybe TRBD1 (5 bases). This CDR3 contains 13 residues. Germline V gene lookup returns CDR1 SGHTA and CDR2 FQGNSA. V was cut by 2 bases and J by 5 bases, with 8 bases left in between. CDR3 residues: CASSLKGKDTQYF. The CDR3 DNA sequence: TGTGCCAGCAGCTTAAAGGGGAAAGATACGCAGTATTTT.

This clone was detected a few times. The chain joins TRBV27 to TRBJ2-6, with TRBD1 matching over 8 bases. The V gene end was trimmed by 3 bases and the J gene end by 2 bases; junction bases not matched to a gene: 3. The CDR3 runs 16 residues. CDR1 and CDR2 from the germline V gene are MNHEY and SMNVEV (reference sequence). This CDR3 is CASSFNRGTGANVLTF. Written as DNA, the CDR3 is TGTGCCAGCAGTTTTAACAGGGGGACTGGGGCCAACGTCCTGACTTTC. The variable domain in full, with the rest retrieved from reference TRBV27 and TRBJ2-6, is EAQVTQNPRYLITVTGKKLTVTCSQNMNHEYMSWYRQDPGLGLRQIYYSMNVEVTDKGDVPEGYKVSRKEKRNFPLILESPSPNQTSLYFCASSFNRGTGANVLTFGAGSRLTVL.

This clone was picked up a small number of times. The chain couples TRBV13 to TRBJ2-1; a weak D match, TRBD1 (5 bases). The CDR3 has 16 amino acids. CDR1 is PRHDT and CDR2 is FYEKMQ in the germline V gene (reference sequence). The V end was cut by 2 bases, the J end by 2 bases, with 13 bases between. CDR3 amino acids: CASSLQGQETYNEQFF. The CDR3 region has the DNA TGTGCCAGCAGCTTACAGGGTCAGGAGACCTACAATGAGCAGTTCTTC.

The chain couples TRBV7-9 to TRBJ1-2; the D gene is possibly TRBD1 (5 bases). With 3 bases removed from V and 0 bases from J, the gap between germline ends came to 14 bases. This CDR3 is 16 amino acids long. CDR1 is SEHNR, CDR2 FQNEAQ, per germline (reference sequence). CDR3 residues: CASSLNYRQTNYGYTF. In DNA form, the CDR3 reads TGTGCCAGCAGCTTGAATTATCGACAGACTAACTATGGCTACACCTTC.

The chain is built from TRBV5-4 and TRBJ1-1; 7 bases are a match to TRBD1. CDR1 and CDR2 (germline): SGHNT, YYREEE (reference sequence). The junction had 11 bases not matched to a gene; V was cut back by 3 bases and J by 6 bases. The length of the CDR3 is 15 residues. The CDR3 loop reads CASSSNRGPNAEAFF. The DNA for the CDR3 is TGTGCCAGCAGCTCGAACAGGGGTCCAAACGCTGAAGCTTTCTTT.

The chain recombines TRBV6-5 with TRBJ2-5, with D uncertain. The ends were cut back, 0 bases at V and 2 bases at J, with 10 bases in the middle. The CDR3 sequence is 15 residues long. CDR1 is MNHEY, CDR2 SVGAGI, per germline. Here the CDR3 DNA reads TGTGCCAGCAGTTACTCTACCCCAGGACAAGAGACCCAGTACTTC. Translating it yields CASSYSTPGQETQYF.

CDR3 sequence (DNA): TGTGCCTGGAGTATCTTGGGACAGGGGAAAAAACTGTTTTTT. This gives the protein CAWSILGQGKKLFF. The chain carries TRBV30 and TRBJ1-4; 10 nucleotides line up with TRBD1. Trimming took 2 bases from V and 9 from J; bases not matched to a gene: 6. The CDR3 sequence is 14 residues long. CDR1 is GTSNPN, CDR2 SVGIG, per germline (reference sequence).

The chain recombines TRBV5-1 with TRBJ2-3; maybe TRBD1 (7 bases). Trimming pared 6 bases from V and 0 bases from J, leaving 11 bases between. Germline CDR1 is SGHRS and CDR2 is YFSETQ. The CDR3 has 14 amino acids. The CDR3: CASTQGTSTDTQYF. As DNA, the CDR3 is TGCGCCAGCACACAGGGGACTAGCACAGATACGCAGTATTTT. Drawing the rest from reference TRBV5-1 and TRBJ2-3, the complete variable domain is KAGVTQTPRYLIKTRGQQVTLSCSPISGHRSVSWYQQTPGQGLQFLFEYFSETQRNKGNFPGRFSGRQFSNSRSEMNVSTLELGDSALYLCASTQGTSTDTQYFGPGTRLTVL.

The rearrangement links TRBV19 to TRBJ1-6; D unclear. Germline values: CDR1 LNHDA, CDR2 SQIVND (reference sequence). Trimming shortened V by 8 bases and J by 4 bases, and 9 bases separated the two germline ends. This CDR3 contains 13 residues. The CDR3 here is CASSTVYNSPLHF. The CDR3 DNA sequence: TGTGCCAGTTCAACGGTATATAATTCACCCCTCCACTTT.

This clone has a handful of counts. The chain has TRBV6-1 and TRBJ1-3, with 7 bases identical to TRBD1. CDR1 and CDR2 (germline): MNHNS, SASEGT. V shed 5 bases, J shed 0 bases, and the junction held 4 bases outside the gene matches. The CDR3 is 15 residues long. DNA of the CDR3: TGTGCCAGCAGTCGGGACAGTAGCTCTGGAAACACCATATATTTT. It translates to CASSRDSSSGNTIYF.

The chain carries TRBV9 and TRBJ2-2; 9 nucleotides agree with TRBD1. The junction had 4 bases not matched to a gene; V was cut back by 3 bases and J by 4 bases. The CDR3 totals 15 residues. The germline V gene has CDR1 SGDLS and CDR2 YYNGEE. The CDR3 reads CASSAGTGSTGELFF. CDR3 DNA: TGTGCCAGCAGCGCCGGGACAGGGAGCACCGGGGAGCTGTTTTTT.

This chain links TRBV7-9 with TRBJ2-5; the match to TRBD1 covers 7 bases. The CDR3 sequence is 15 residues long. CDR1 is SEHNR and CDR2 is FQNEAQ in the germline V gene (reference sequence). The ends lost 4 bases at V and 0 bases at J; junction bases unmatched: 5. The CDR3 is CASSSPGTDQETQYF. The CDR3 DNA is TGTGCCAGCAGCTCCCCCGGGACAGACCAAGAGACCCAGTACTTC.

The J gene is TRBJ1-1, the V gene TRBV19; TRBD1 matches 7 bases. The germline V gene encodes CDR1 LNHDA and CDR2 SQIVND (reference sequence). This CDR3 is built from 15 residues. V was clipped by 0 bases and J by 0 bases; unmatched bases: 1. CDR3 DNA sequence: TGTGCCAGTAGTATAGAGGACAGGTTGAACACTGAAGCTTTCTTT. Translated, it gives CASSIEDRLNTEAFF.

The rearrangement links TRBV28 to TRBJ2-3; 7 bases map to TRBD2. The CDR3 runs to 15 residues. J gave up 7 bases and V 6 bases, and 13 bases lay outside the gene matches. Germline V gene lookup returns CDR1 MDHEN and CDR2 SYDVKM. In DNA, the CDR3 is TGTGCCAGCAGCTGGCAGCGGGGTCGCGTAAATACGCAGTATTTT. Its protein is CASSWQRGRVNTQYF.

The CDR3, as DNA: TGCGCCAGCAGCTTGGAGGGAATGGGGAGTAGCAATCAGCCCCAGCATTTT. It yields the protein CASSLEGMGSSNQPQHF. The chain links TRBV5-1 to TRBJ1-5; no reliable D call. The CDR3 length is 17 residues. The V gene lost 0 bases and the J gene lost 0 bases, with 13 bases spanning the gap. Germline loops: CDR1 SGHRS, CDR2 YFSETQ.

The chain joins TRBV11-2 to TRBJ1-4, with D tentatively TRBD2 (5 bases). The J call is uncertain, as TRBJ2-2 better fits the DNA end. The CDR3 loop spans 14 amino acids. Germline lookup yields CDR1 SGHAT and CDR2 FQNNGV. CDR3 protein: CASSLGSGGGELFF. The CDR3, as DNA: TGTGCCAGCAGCTTAGGGAGCGGTGGAGGGGAGCTGTTTTTT.

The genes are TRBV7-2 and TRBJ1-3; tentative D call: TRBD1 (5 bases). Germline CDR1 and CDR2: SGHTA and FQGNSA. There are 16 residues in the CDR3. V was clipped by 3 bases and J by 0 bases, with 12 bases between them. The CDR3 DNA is TGTGCCAGCAGCTTGTATCAGGGAATCTCTGGAAACACCATATATTTT. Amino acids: CASSLYQGISGNTIYF.

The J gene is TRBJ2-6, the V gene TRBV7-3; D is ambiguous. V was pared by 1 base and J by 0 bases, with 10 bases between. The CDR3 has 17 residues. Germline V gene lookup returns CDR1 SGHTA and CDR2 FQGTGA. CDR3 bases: TGTGCCAGCAGCTTAAATCTACAGCCCTCTGGGGCCAACGTCCTGACTTTC. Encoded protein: CASSLNLQPSGANVLTF.

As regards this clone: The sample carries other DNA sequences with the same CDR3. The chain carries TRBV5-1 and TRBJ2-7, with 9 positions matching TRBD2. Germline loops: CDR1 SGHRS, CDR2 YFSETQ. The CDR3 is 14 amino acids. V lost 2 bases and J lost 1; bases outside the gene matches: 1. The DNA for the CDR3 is TGCGCCAGCAGCTTAACTAGCGGGTCCTACGAGCAGTACTTC. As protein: CASSLTSGSYEQYF.

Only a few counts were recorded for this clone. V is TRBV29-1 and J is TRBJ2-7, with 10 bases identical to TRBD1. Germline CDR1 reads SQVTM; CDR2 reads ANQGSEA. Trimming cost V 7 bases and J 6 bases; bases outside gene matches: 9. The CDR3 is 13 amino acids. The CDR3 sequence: CSERGQGFGEQYF. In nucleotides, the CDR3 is TGCAGCGAGAGGGGACAGGGGTTTGGCGAGCAGTACTTC.